The clone carrying this T cell receptor beta chain has more than one count but fewer than ten. No antigen is known for it. Every isolated RNA sample was fully reverse transcribed, so sequencing captured expressed TCRB transcripts. TCRdb keeps only in-frame clones here, not all; method: immunoSEQ multiplex PCR. This sample yields 600,000 or so clones, of which over 12% are seen a single time; 0.035% to 0.04% belongs to the top ten. These data are taken from a study of beta chain features in type 1 diabetes. This CDR3 is built from 12 residues. Germline CDR1 reads ENHRY; CDR2 reads SYGVKD. V was clipped by 7 bases and J by 2 bases, with 6 bases between them. Regarding the study as a whole: People with Type 1 diabetes carried modestly yet significantly shorter TCRB CDR3s in all four CD4+ subsets.

The rearrangement joins TRBV10-3 to TRBJ2-1; D possibly corresponds to TRBD2 (5 bases). The clonotype comes from a man younger than 30 with type 1 diabetes. Sample: naive CD4+ T cells from blood. CDR3 loop: CAITGAYNEQFF. The CDR3 DNA reads TGTGCCATCACCGGGGCCTACAATGAGCAGTTCTTC.